This is a list of T cell receptor beta chains from one sample in a study of blood T cell repertoires in COVID-19. TCRdb keeps only in-frame clones here, not all; method: immunoSEQ multiplex PCR. The data hold 85,000 to 90,000 clones, with around 82% observed a single time. Sequenced: peripheral blood. Receptors originate from a woman older than 75 with acute or convalescent COVID-19. The conserved cysteine and the conserved F or W are not part of the CDR3 here. The order of the fields is V gene, J gene, CDR3 protein.

V gene: TRBV16
J gene: TRBJ1-1
CDR3 protein: ASSPRTGGGTEAF

V gene: TRBV5-6
J gene: TRBJ1-2
CDR3 protein: ASSVTGPSYGYT

V gene: TRBV7-2
J gene: TRBJ1-1
CDR3 protein: ASSLSGTEGEAF

V gene: TRBV9
J gene: TRBJ1-6
CDR3 protein: ASSVGGANSPLH

V gene: TRBV6-4
J gene: TRBJ1-2
CDR3 protein: ASRKGPGGSNYGYT

V gene: TRBV3-1/TRBV3-2
J gene: TRBJ2-2
CDR3 protein: ASSHRAGELF

V gene: TRBV6-5
J gene: TRBJ2-7
CDR3 protein: ASSWDRLYEQY

V gene: TRBV15
J gene: TRBJ2-3
CDR3 protein: ATSRDRRTGVPDTQY

V gene: TRBV27
J gene: TRBJ1-1
CDR3 protein: ASSLQGIGTEAF

V gene: TRBV27
J gene: TRBJ1-1
CDR3 protein: ASSPLGLHTEAF

V gene: TRBV13
J gene: TRBJ2-2
CDR3 protein: ASSYQGRELF

V gene: TRBV6-5
J gene: TRBJ1-2
CDR3 protein: ASRPRGGGEGYT

V gene: TRBV3-1/TRBV3-2
J gene: TRBJ2-7
CDR3 protein: ASSHTSGATRYEQY

V gene: TRBV19
J gene: TRBJ2-3
CDR3 protein: ASREGAHLTTDTQY

V gene: TRBV19
J gene: TRBJ1-5
CDR3 protein: ASSVTGFSQPQH

V gene: TRBV5-1
J gene: TRBJ2-2
CDR3 protein: ASSEGTFGAGELF

V gene: TRBV5-1
J gene: TRBJ1-2
CDR3 protein: ASSETGGSKNYGYT

V gene: TRBV10-1
J gene: TRBJ1-1
CDR3 protein: ASSSGTGGEAEAF

V gene: TRBV9
J gene: TRBJ1-4
CDR3 protein: ASSAGTGRVREKLF

V gene: TRBV19
J gene: TRBJ1-2
CDR3 protein: ASRLQGDNGYT

V gene: TRBV18
J gene: TRBJ2-7
CDR3 protein: ASSTGQVNEQY

V gene: TRBV24-1
J gene: TRBJ1-4
CDR3 protein: ATSDPTGSDSNEKLF

V gene: TRBV7-8
J gene: TRBJ1-2
CDR3 protein: ASSLMSRGTADLYGYT

V gene: TRBV6-5
J gene: TRBJ1-6
CDR3 protein: ASTEGTANSPLH

V gene: TRBV27
J gene: TRBJ2-5
CDR3 protein: ASSRSRGGGSETQY

V gene: TRBV13
J gene: TRBJ1-1
CDR3 protein: ASSLSIGGSTEAF

V gene: TRBV2
J gene: TRBJ1-1
CDR3 protein: ASSQDGGPTEAF

V gene: TRBV18
J gene: TRBJ1-3
CDR3 protein: ASSHSGSGNTIY

V gene: TRBV7-2
J gene: TRBJ2-5
CDR3 protein: ASSLELVTQETQY

V gene: TRBV28
J gene: TRBJ2-3
CDR3 protein: ASSTLAGGMDTQY

V gene: TRBV6-4
J gene: TRBJ2-3
CDR3 protein: ASSDQTDTQY

V gene: TRBV3-1/TRBV3-2
J gene: TRBJ1-1
CDR3 protein: ASSQFSTGRTEAF

V gene: TRBV2
J gene: TRBJ1-2
CDR3 protein: ASRKTGQGALGYT

V gene: TRBV3-1/TRBV3-2
J gene: TRBJ1-5
CDR3 protein: ASSQGIQTNQPQH

V gene: TRBV15
J gene: TRBJ2-1
CDR3 protein: ATARKGRPYNEQF

V gene: TRBV6-5
J gene: TRBJ2-7
CDR3 protein: ASQSAGGSYEQY

V gene: TRBV27
J gene: TRBJ2-7
CDR3 protein: ASRRTGSYEQY

V gene: TRBV5-4
J gene: TRBJ2-7
CDR3 protein: ASSSGGLGHEQY

V gene: TRBV7-8
J gene: TRBJ2-1
CDR3 protein: ASSLAPAGGYNEQF

V gene: TRBV3-1/TRBV3-2
J gene: TRBJ1-1
CDR3 protein: ASSQGQMNTEAF

V gene: TRBV29-1
J gene: TRBJ1-2
CDR3 protein: SVDSTSNYGYT

V gene: TRBV6-5
J gene: TRBJ1-2
CDR3 protein: ASSIQGLDYGYT

V gene: TRBV19
J gene: TRBJ1-1
CDR3 protein: ASSISFAVNTEAF

V gene: TRBV6-5
J gene: TRBJ2-1
CDR3 protein: ATRSGILEQF